Given below is one TCR beta chain in context. The entry originates in a study of monozygotic twins with inflammatory bowel disease. TCRdb re-called the 5' RACE reads, yielding one record per CDR3 amino acid sequence without DNA. In all, the sample yields around 97,000 distinct CDR3 sequences. CDR1 is SGHNT and CDR2 is YYREEE in the germline V gene (reference sequence). The CDR3 is 14 amino acids. This sequence was found in a human donor with ulcerative colitis or Crohn's disease, or a healthy co-twin of an affected twin (not recorded which). Sequenced material: blood. The chain is built from TRBV5-4 and TRBJ1-2; absent DNA, TCRdb's TRBD1 call cannot be checked. The CDR3 here is CASSSGDRVFGYTF.